Following are 20 T cell receptor beta chains from one sample sequenced in a study of blood T cell repertoires in COVID-19. Produced via immunoSEQ multiplex PCR; TCRdb's table is partial and in-frame only. The table lists about 70,000 clones, about 69% of them singletons. Sequenced sample: peripheral blood. These receptors were taken from a man in his 70s with acute or convalescent COVID-19.

The chain uses TRBV9 and TRBJ1-3; weak D call: TRBD1 (5 bases). This CDR3 spans 17 amino acids. Germline assignment: CDR1 SGDLS and CDR2 YYNGEE. With 4 bases removed from V and 2 bases from J, the gap between germline ends came to 19 bases. CDR3 DNA sequence: TGTGCCAGCAGCTCCACGGCGGGGGGGGTGCCTGGAAACACCATATATTTT. As protein: CASSSTAGGVPGNTIYF.

As DNA, the CDR3 is TGTGCCAGCAGCCTGACAGGGGGCAAACGCGAGCAGTACTTC. Amino acid sequence: CASSLTGGKREQYF. This chain connects TRBV7-8 to TRBJ2-7; 10 positions match TRBD1. Germline values: CDR1 SGHVS, CDR2 FQNEAQ. The V segment lost 5 bases and the J segment 6 bases; nucleotides outside the gene matches: 7. There are 14 residues in the CDR3.

V gene TRBV7-6 combines with J gene TRBJ2-1; 13 bases map to TRBD2. CDR3 length: 19 residues. V gave up 1 base and J gave up 8 bases; unmatched junction bases: 14. Germline V gene sequence: CDR1 SGHVS, CDR2 FNYEAQ. The DNA for the CDR3 is TGTGCCAGCAGCTTAGAATTAGGGGGGGGAGGACTAGCGGGAGATGAGCAGTTCTTC. It yields the protein CASSLELGGGGLAGDEQFF.

The rearrangement joins TRBV21-1 to TRBJ2-5; the D call TRBD2 from the table was never checked on the DNA. TRBV21-1 is a pseudogene segment. The CDR3 sequence is 20 residues long. In DNA form, the CDR3 reads TGTGCCAGCAGCAAAGCCCGGGGCTCTAGCGGGAGAGGAGGGGAAGAGACCCAGTACTTC. Its translation: CASSKARGSSGRGGEETQYF.

This chain joins TRBV29-1 and TRBJ2-7, with 8 bases fitting TRBD2. Germline V lookup: CDR1 SQVTM, CDR2 ANQGSEA. Losses at the gene ends were 7 bases for V and 3 bases for J; bases not matched to a gene: 11. CDR3 length: 14 residues. The CDR3 reads CSAGVIAGHYEQYF. The CDR3 nucleotides read TGCAGCGCCGGAGTAATAGCGGGGCACTACGAGCAGTACTTC.

This clone occurred once. The V gene is TRBV4-2, the J gene TRBJ2-5; 9 nucleotides match TRBD2. Germline loops: CDR1 LGHNA, CDR2 YNFKEQ. The CDR3 has 17 residues. The V and J ends lost 2 bases and 5 bases, in that order; junction bases with no gene match: 12. CDR3 nucleotide sequence: TGTGCCAGCAGCCAAAATGCGGGAGGGCCCTCGGGGGAGACCCAGTACTTC. Its translation is CASSQNAGGPSGETQYF.

The genes are TRBV4-1 and TRBJ2-7, with 7 bases aligning to TRBD1. V was pared by 0 bases and J by 9 bases, with 8 bases of the junction left unmatched. From germline, CDR1 is MGHRA and CDR2 YSYEKL. This CDR3 has 14 amino acids. This chain's CDR3 is CASSQEDRASTQYF. As DNA, the CDR3 is TGCGCCAGCAGCCAAGAAGACAGGGCGTCGACGCAGTACTTC.

This clone was detected a few times. V usage is TRBV10-3 and J usage is TRBJ1-1, with unresolved D. V lost 3 bases and J lost 1, with 9 bases in between. Germline V gene data show CDR1 as ENHRY and CDR2 as SYGVKD. The CDR3 runs 14 residues. CDR3 DNA: TGTGCCATCAGTGATCTGCGGGGGAACACTGAAGCTTTCTTT. It codes for CAISDLRGNTEAFF.

This chain connects TRBV2 to TRBJ2-2; D unresolved. The CDR3 consists of 14 residues. Germline-derived CDR1 and CDR2 are SNHLY and FYNNEI. Trimming cost V 4 bases and J 9 bases, with 15 bases left between them. DNA for the CDR3: TGTGCCAGCAGTGCGAGCCCTGGTCGCCGGGAGCTGTTTTTT. Its translation: CASSASPGRRELFF.

The chain joins TRBV28 to TRBJ1-2; D might be TRBD1 (6 bases). CDR1 MDHEN and CDR2 SYDVKM come from the germline V gene. This CDR3 contains 13 residues. V was shortened by 5 bases and J by 8 bases, with 15 bases between the two germline ends. CDR3: CASSTRGTEGYTF. In DNA, the CDR3 is TGTGCCAGCAGTACCAGGGGCACGGAGGGCTACACCTTC.

The chain recombines TRBV7-8 with TRBJ2-7, with TRBD1 as a possible D gene (6 bases). V lost 4 bases to trimming and J lost 6 bases, with 10 bases between them. Germline CDR1 reads SGHVS; CDR2 reads FQNEAQ. This CDR3 spans 12 amino acids. The CDR3, as DNA: TGTGCCAGCAGCTCGGACAGTCGCGAGCAGTACTTC. Translated, it gives CASSSDSREQYF.

V usage is TRBV9 and J usage is TRBJ2-5; the D gene is possibly TRBD2 (6 bases). Germline V lookup: CDR1 SGDLS, CDR2 YYNGEE. Trimming stripped 4 bases from V and 1 base from J, with 17 bases between. This CDR3 is 16 amino acids long. Written as DNA, the CDR3 is TGTGCCAGCAGCCCTTTAAATTCCGGGAGCCAAGAGACCCAGTACTTC. Encoded protein: CASSPLNSGSQETQYF.

J is TRBJ2-1 and V is TRBV11-2, with a possible D match to TRBD2 (5 bases). Per the germline V gene, CDR1 is SGHAT and CDR2 is FQNNGV. This CDR3 has 13 amino acids. V was shortened by 0 bases and J by 9 bases, with 9 bases between the two germline ends. DNA of the CDR3: TGTGCCAGCAGCTTAGAAGGACTTACTGAGCAGTTCTTC. The encoded protein is CASSLEGLTEQFF.

The chain employs TRBV15 and TRBJ1-1; maybe TRBD1 (6 bases). The V gene lost 5 bases and the J gene lost 0 bases, with 13 bases spanning the gap. The CDR3 covers 15 residues. Germline V lookup: CDR1 LNHNV, CDR2 YYDKDF (reference sequence). CDR3 DNA: TGTGCCACCAGCGGAAGAGACAGGATGAACACTGAAGCTTTCTTT. Translating it yields CATSGRDRMNTEAFF.

The genes are TRBV5-1 and TRBJ2-7; D gene uncertain. The ends were cut back, 3 bases at V and 7 bases at J, with 8 bases in the middle. The CDR3 contains 11 residues. The germline gives CDR1 SGHRS, CDR2 YFSETQ. CDR3 in DNA: TGCGCCAGCAGCTCCCAAAATGAGCAGTACTTC. This encodes CASSSQNEQYF.

The V gene is TRBV15, the J gene TRBJ1-2, with 8 bases fitting TRBD1. Germline assignment: CDR1 LNHNV and CDR2 YYDKDF (reference sequence). V shed 2 bases and J 7 bases; nucleotides not matched to a gene: 3. The CDR3 consists of 13 residues. DNA of the CDR3: TGTGCCACCAGCAGACCCACAGGGGGTGGCTACACCTTC. As protein: CATSRPTGGGYTF.

The chain links TRBV6-5 to TRBJ1-5; 7 positions agree with TRBD1. Germline V CDR1 and CDR2: MNHEY, SVGAGI. This CDR3 has 15 residues. Losses at the gene ends were 7 bases for V and 4 bases for J; bases not matched to a gene: 10. DNA for the CDR3: TGTGCCAGCATTCCGACAGGGATAGTAAATCAGCCCCAGCATTTT. As protein: CASIPTGIVNQPQHF.

This clone was seen only once. V gene TRBV3-1 (or the pseudogene TRBV3-2) combines with J gene TRBJ1-5; D gene unclear. The CDR3 has 14 residues. Germline V CDR1 and CDR2: LGHDT, YNNKEL (reference sequence). V gave up 0 bases and J gave up 7 bases, with 10 bases separating them. The CDR3 loop is CASSQDWAGQPQHF. The CDR3 nucleotides read TGTGCCAGCAGCCAAGATTGGGCCGGCCAGCCCCAGCATTTT.

This clone came up many times. CDR3: CASSAPRSAAYNEQFF. CDR3 nucleotides: TGTGCCAGCAGCGCCCCGAGGTCGGCAGCCTACAATGAGCAGTTCTTC. This chain links TRBV11-1 with TRBJ2-1; no clear D gene. Looked up from germline, CDR1 is SGHAT and CDR2 is FQDESV (reference sequence). The CDR3 totals 16 residues. The V and J ends lost 5 bases and 2 bases respectively, with 16 bases between them.

In DNA form, the CDR3 reads TGTGCCAGCAAAGTGGGGGGGGAAAAACTGTTTTTT. This encodes CASKVGGEKLFF. The rearrangement links TRBV21-1 to TRBJ1-4. TRBV21-1 is marked as a pseudogene. The CDR3 consists of 12 residues.